The entry below gives a single T cell receptor (beta chain) sequence along with its context. The data were taken from a study of T cell repertoires in cytomegalovirus infection. Using its own MiXCR run on the reads, TCRdb lists one record per CDR3 protein. The table has about 490,000 distinct CDR3 sequences, more than 15% seen once. The sequence came from a human donor in good health (CMV status not recorded). Some clones in this sample may be carry-over from other donors' samples. The sequenced material came from CD8+ T cells from PBMCs.

The CDR3, as DNA: TGTGCCAGTAGTGCGCAGGGGAACTATGGCTACACCTTC. It yields the protein CASSAQGNYGYTF. V is TRBV19 and J is TRBJ1-2; weak D call: TRBD1 (6 bases). CDR1 and CDR2 (germline): LNHDA, SQIVND (reference sequence). This CDR3 has 13 residues. The germline V and J ends were trimmed by 5 bases and 2 bases, with 9 bases remaining between them.